This TCR beta chain is from a study of sequential checkpoint blockade in melanoma. In the study overall: Patients were randomized 1:1 to nivolumab-then-ipilimumab or ipilimumab-then-nivolumab first-line.

Produced via immunoSEQ multiplex PCR; TCRdb's table is partial and in-frame only. The data show around 5,300 clones, roughly 55% seen once. V shed 8 bases, J shed 4 bases, and the junction held 4 bases outside the gene matches. Germline CDR1 SGHTS, CDR2 YDEGEE. This CDR3 spans 14 amino acids. The treatment was: randomized to nivolumab then ipilimumab (arm A) or the reverse (arm B). PBMC sorting kept live CD3+CD8+ cells without CD19 or CD56. Sequences were derived from CD8+ T cells sorted from blood (inferred from file names), sampled from a patient given nivolumab and ipilimumab in sequence. The rearrangement joins TRBV5-8 to TRBJ2-1, with 12 bases aligning to TRBD1. This receptor was obtained from a human donor with melanoma. The CDR3: CARGDRGLYNEQFF. The CDR3 DNA is TGTGCCAGGGGGGACAGGGGGCTGTACAATGAGCAGTTCTTC.